This T cell receptor beta chain was identified in a study of blood T cell repertoires in COVID-19. Under the authors' procedure: Quantification of nucleated cells was approximated via reference gene primer amplification. Clones were sequenced by immunoSEQ multiplex PCR, and TCRdb holds only the in-frame ones, with some missing. V, J and clone size derive from that table, while D and trimming were established from the DNA sequence. Of roughly 97,000 clones listed, approximately 88% were seen once; the top ten hold around 5.5%. The germline V gene has CDR1 MNHEY and CDR2 SVGAGI. V dropped 6 bases and J dropped 7; count of bases not matched to a gene: 7. The CDR3 consists of 14 residues.

The V call is TRBV6-5, the J call TRBJ1-1, with TRBD1 matching 11 bases. The receptor's source is a human donor in a cohort sampled during active COVID-19. Sample: peripheral blood. The CDR3 DNA reads TGTGCCAGCAGCGCTAGGACAGGGGGCATTGAAGCTTTCTTT. This gives the protein CASSARTGGIEAFF.